The rows below give T cell receptor beta chains drawn from one sample of a study of T cells in Graves' hyperthyroidism and ophthalmopathy. Each CDR3 protein is one row after TCRdb ran MiXCR on the multiplex PCR reads. The sample has 300,000 to 400,000 distinct CDR3 sequences, around a fifth seen once. Sequences were obtained from blood. These receptor sequences come from a woman between 45 and 60 years old with Graves' hyperthyroidism. Both conserved end residues are part of each CDR3. The D gene is left open where the match is weak. Rows may omit the clone size; those that give it use once, few, many or a size class.

size	V	J	D	CDR3	DNA
.	TRBV13	TRBJ1-6	.	CASSPTPSSYNSPLHF	TGTGCCAGCAGCCCCACCCCCAGCTCCTATAATTCACCCCTCCACTTT
many	TRBV11-2	TRBJ2-5	.	CASSPSGTMSGRETQYF	TGTGCCAGCAGCCCGTCCGGGACAATGAGTGGAAGGGAGACCCAGTACTTC
many	TRBV12-3/TRBV12-4	TRBJ1-1	TRBD1	CASKGQGANTEAFF	TGTGCCAGCAAGGGACAGGGGGCGAACACTGAAGCTTTCTTT
many	TRBV2	TRBJ1-5	.	CASSRVSSNQPQHF	TGTGCCAGCAGCAGGGTCAGCAGCAATCAGCCCCAGCATTTT
.	TRBV29-1	TRBJ2-7	TRBD2	CSVEGARGGGEQYF	TGCAGCGTTGAAGGGGCCCGGGGGGGGGGAGAGCAGTACTTC
many	TRBV5-1	TRBJ2-1	TRBD2	CASSPPNGAGDEQFF	TGCGCCAGCAGCCCCCCCAACGGGGCGGGGGATGAGCAGTTCTTC
many	TRBV6-1	TRBJ1-6	TRBD1	CASRTLPRDSSPLHF	TGTGCCAGCAGAACTCTGCCTCGGGACAGTTCACCCCTCCACTTT
few	TRBV11-2	TRBJ1-2	TRBD1	CASSSTGAKGYTF	TGTGCCAGCAGCTCCACAGGGGCCAAAGGCTACACCTTC
many	TRBV7-6	TRBJ1-3	.	CASSPTVNGNTIYF	TGTGCCAGCAGCCCGACAGTAAATGGAAACACCATATATTTT
many	TRBV11-2	TRBJ1-1	.	CASSLGRTEAFF	TGTGCCAGCAGCTTAGGCAGGACAGAAGCTTTCTTT
many	TRBV28	TRBJ1-4	TRBD1	CASSYGTGYNEKLFF	TGTGCCAGCAGTTACGGGACAGGCTATAATGAAAAACTGTTTTTT
few	TRBV6-2/TRBV6-3	TRBJ1-3	.	CASSYSDGNTIYF	TGTGCCAGCAGTTACTCCGATGGAAACACCATATATTTT
many	TRBV13	TRBJ2-3	TRBD2	CASSFSGGGAKAQYF	TGTGCCAGCAGCTTTAGTGGCGGGGGGGCCAAGGCGCAGTATTTT
many	TRBV20-1	TRBJ1-1	.	CSAEGVNTEAFF	TGCAGTGCCGAAGGGGTGAACACTGAAGCTTTCTTT
few	TRBV6-5	TRBJ2-3	.	CASSSDRYASTDTQYF	TGTGCCAGCAGTTCAGACAGATACGCTAGCACAGATACGCAGTATTTT
many	TRBV28	TRBJ1-2	.	CASSPPLPSLYGYTF	TGTGCCAGCAGTCCACCACTTCCATCCCTCTATGGCTACACCTTC
.	TRBV5-1	TRBJ2-2	TRBD2	CTSSLITSGTGELFF	TGCACCAGCAGCTTGATAACTAGCGGGACCGGGGAGCTGTTTTTT
.	TRBV5-1	TRBJ2-7	.	CASSLMDSGEQYF	TGCGCCAGCAGCTTGATGGACAGCGGAGAGCAGTACTTC
many	TRBV6-1	TRBJ1-4	.	CASRRPARGGKLFF	TGTGCCAGCAGAAGACCCGCTAGGGGTGGAAAACTGTTTTTT
once	TRBV12-3/TRBV12-4	TRBJ1-6	.	CATSAGEGSPLHF	TGTGCCACCTCGGCGGGGGAAGGTTCACCCCTCCACTTT
.	TRBV28	TRBJ2-1	TRBD2	CASSLSVSGAYNEQFF	TGTGCCAGCAGTTTATCCGTTAGCGGGGCTTACAATGAGCAGTTCTTC
.	TRBV20-1	TRBJ2-2	TRBD2	CSARPRTSGRAGELFF	TGCAGTGCTAGACCCCGGACTAGCGGGAGGGCCGGGGAGCTGTTTTTT
.	TRBV30	TRBJ1-6	.	CAWRGNSPLHF	TGTGCCTGGAGGGGCAATTCACCCCTCCACTTT
.	TRBV27	TRBJ2-7	.	CASSPGLTYEQYF	TGTGCCAGCAGTCCGGGATTGACCTACGAGCAGTACTTC
many	TRBV6-1	TRBJ2-1	TRBD1	CASSEPEGDRGRPEQFF	TGTGCCAGCAGTGAACCGGAGGGGGACAGGGGGCGTCCTGAGCAGTTCTTC
.	TRBV6-1	TRBJ2-1	.	CASSEHGPNEQFF	TGTGCCAGCAGTGAACACGGACCCAATGAGCAGTTCTTC